Listed below are T cell receptor beta chains from one sample, sequenced in a study of shared clonotypes between healthy human individuals. TCRdb's table, derived via immunoSEQ multiplex PCR, lists solely in-frame clones and lacks some. Of about 2.1 million clones in the sample, about 93% are singletons; the top ten hold over 1.5%. The specimen sequenced was naive CD8+ T cells from PBMCs. Receptors were obtained from a man between 18 and 29 years old in good health. Some clones in this sample may be carry-over from other donors' samples. CDR3s include the opening cysteine and the closing phenylalanine or tryptophan. The D gene is left open where the match is weak. The size entry is marked missing in some rows and otherwise reads once, few, many or a size class.

d_call clone_size j_call v_call cdr3_nt cdr3_aa
TRBD1 . TRBJ2-2 TRBV13 TGTGCCAGCAGTTCAGGGGGCGAGAACACCGGGGAGCTGTTTTTT CASSSGGENTGELFF
. . TRBJ1-1 TRBV15 TGTGCCACCAGCAGAGCAGGGGCGGGCACTGAAGCTTTCTTT CATSRAGAGTEAFF
TRBD1 once TRBJ2-5 TRBV7-9 TGTGCCAGCAAAAAAGGGGGCTCGGTACAAGAGACCCAGTACTTC CASKKGGSVQETQYF
. . TRBJ2-7 TRBV10-2 TGCGCCAGCAGTGAAGGCGGGGTGCGATACGAGCAGTACTTC CASSEGGVRYEQYF
. . TRBJ1-1 TRBV2 TGTGCCAGCAGCCCCTCTCCACAGGAGCCGAACACTGAAGCTTTCTTT CASSPSPQEPNTEAFF
. . TRBJ2-7 TRBV27 TGTGCCAGCAGTCCGGGCCTCTCCTACGAGCAGTACTTC CASSPGLSYEQYF
. . TRBJ2-7 TRBV15 TGTGCCACCAGCGGCCAGGGACGACACTCCTACGAGCAGTACTTC CATSGQGRHSYEQYF
. . TRBJ2-2 TRBV7-3 TGTGCCAGCAGCTTAATAACGGGTGACACCGGGGAGCTGTTTTTT CASSLITGDTGELFF
. . TRBJ2-7 TRBV30 TGTGCCTGGAGTGGAGGAAACAGATTACTCTACGAGCAGTACTTC CAWSGGNRLLYEQYF
TRBD2 . TRBJ2-7 TRBV27 TGTGCCAGCAGTTCCCGAGCGGGAGGTGCCTACGAGCAGTACTTC CASSSRAGGAYEQYF
. . TRBJ2-5 TRBV27 TGTGCCAGCAGTTTAGCCCAGGCTCCCGGGGAGACCCAGTACTTC CASSLAQAPGETQYF
. . TRBJ1-5 TRBV4-3 TGCGCCAGCAGCCAAGGGTTGGGGGCTGGACAGCCCCAGCATTTT CASSQGLGAGQPQHF
. . TRBJ2-7 TRBV7-2 TGTGCCAGCAGCCCGATGTTCGACAGCAGGGTCTACGAGCAGTACTTC CASSPMFDSRVYEQYF
. once TRBJ2-1 TRBV7-9 TGTGCCAGCAGCTTAGTGGTGGGGCGGGACTCCTACAATGAGCAGTTCTTC CASSLVVGRDSYNEQFF
. . TRBJ1-2 TRBV28 TGTGCCAGCAGTGGGGAGAACTATGGCTACACCTTC CASSGENYGYTF
. once TRBJ2-2 TRBV13 TGTGCCAGCAGCCCCGGCACCGGGGAGCTGTTTTTT CASSPGTGELFF
TRBD1 . TRBJ2-7 TRBV28 TGTGCCAGCAGGTCTTGGGACAGTAACTACGAGCAGTACTTC CASRSWDSNYEQYF
TRBD2 . TRBJ2-1 TRBV28 TGTGCCAGCAGTTTACGGCTAGCGGGAGAAGGGAGTGAGCAGTTCTTC CASSLRLAGEGSEQFF
. . TRBJ2-3 TRBV28 TGTGCCAGCAGTTTACGTCTAGCGAACACAGATACGCAGTATTTT CASSLRLANTDTQYF
TRBD2 . TRBJ2-7 TRBV9 TGTGCCAGCAGCCAGGGACTAGCGGGACTCTACGAGCAGTACTTC CASSQGLAGLYEQYF